These 32 T cell receptor beta chains originate from one sample sequenced in a study of CD8 T cells in Susac syndrome. When the RNA was reverse transcribed, random hexamers were used with an input of about 0.45 to 1 ug. TCRdb reprocessed the immunoSEQ multiplex PCR reads with MiXCR, giving one entry per CDR3 protein. The data contain around 80,000 distinct CDR3 sequences, approximately 94% of them singletons. Sequencing input: CD8+ T cells from PBMCs. The source is a human donor in good health.

The gene calls are TRBV9 and TRBJ2-1; the D gene is possibly TRBD1 (5 bases). There are 17 residues in the CDR3. CDR1 and CDR2 (germline): SGDLS, YYNGEE. Trimming shortened V by 1 base and J by 0 bases, and 14 bases separated the two germline ends. Written as DNA, the CDR3 is TGTGCCAGCAGCGTAAGCAGGGCCCTTAGCTCCTACAATGAGCAGTTCTTC. Translating it yields CASSVSRALSSYNEQFF.

The table lists this clonotype with a count of one. The chain carries TRBV13 and TRBJ2-7; tentatively, D is TRBD2 (5 bases). V was cut by 5 bases and J by 0 bases, with 20 bases left in between. Germline V lookup: CDR1 PRHDT, CDR2 FYEKMQ (reference sequence). This CDR3 comprises 17 residues. CDR3 bases: TGTGCCAGCAGCCCTAGCCCCGGACTCTGGAGCTCCTACGAGCAGTACTTC. Translation gives CASSPSPGLWSSYEQYF.

V usage is TRBV4-3 and J usage is TRBJ1-2; tentatively, D is TRBD1 (5 bases). The V and J ends lost 1 base and 1 base respectively, with 10 bases between them. Germline CDR1 is LGHNA and CDR2 is YSLEER. The CDR3 contains 15 residues. In DNA form, the CDR3 reads TGCGCCAGCAGCCAAGGAGGGGCGAGTAACTATGGCTACACCTTC. It encodes CASSQGGASNYGYTF.

V usage is TRBV3-1 and J usage is TRBJ2-3; 14 bases line up with TRBD2. With V trimmed by 2 bases and J by 3 bases, 13 bases remained unmatched. The CDR3 loop spans 20 amino acids. The germline V gene has CDR1 LGHDT and CDR2 YNNKEL (reference sequence). This CDR3 is CASSQPTSGRARRGTDTQYF. The CDR3 DNA is TGTGCCAGCAGCCAACCGACTAGCGGGAGGGCCCGCCGGGGGACAGATACGCAGTATTTT.

The V call is TRBV4-3, the J call TRBJ1-1, with no clear D. Germline V lookup: CDR1 LGHNA, CDR2 YSLEER. Trimming stripped 1 base from V and 5 bases from J, with 11 bases between. The CDR3 covers 14 residues. This chain's CDR3 is CASSQGRGRTEAFF. The CDR3, as DNA: TGCGCCAGCAGCCAAGGGCGGGGTAGGACTGAAGCTTTCTTT.

The J gene is TRBJ1-1, the V gene TRBV7-9; D is possibly TRBD1 (6 bases). The V gene lost 5 bases and the J gene lost 1 base, with 17 bases spanning the gap. CDR3 size: 16 residues. Per germline, CDR1 SEHNR and CDR2 FQNEAQ (reference sequence). Here the CDR3 DNA reads TGTGCCAGCAGCCTCATTCAAGGGGGAACGAACACTGAAGCTTTCTTT. This codes for CASSLIQGGTNTEAFF.

The chain recombines TRBV20-1 with TRBJ2-7; tentative D call: TRBD2 (5 bases). From germline, CDR1 is DFQATT and CDR2 SNEGSKA (reference sequence). The CDR3 spans 14 residues. V was clipped by 6 bases and J by 6 bases, with 21 bases between them. The CDR3 reads CSAAEGTGPLEQYF. The CDR3 DNA is TGCAGTGCCGCCGAGGGTACGGGTCCCCTCGAGCAGTACTTC.

The genes are TRBV15 and TRBJ2-1; 8 nucleotides match TRBD1. J lost 2 bases, V lost 8 bases, and 8 bases had no gene match. The CDR3 sequence is 15 residues long. Germline-derived CDR1 and CDR2 are LNHNV and YYDKDF (reference sequence). The CDR3 here is CATQTGTGAYNEQFF. The CDR3 DNA follows: TGTGCCACCCAGACCGGGACAGGAGCCTACAATGAGCAGTTCTTC.

This clonotype was observed once. This chain uses TRBV6-4 with TRBJ2-2; 7 nucleotides match TRBD2. CDR1 is MRHNA and CDR2 is SNTAGT in the germline V gene. The junction had 4 bases not matched to a gene; V was cut back by 4 bases and J by 5 bases. The CDR3 has 14 amino acids. CDR3 DNA: TGTGCCAGCAGTGCGGTAGCGGGTACCGGGGAGCTGTTTTTT. This gives the protein CASSAVAGTGELFF.

This CDR3 reads CASRVKGYTEAFF. In DNA form, the CDR3 reads TGTGCCAGCCGCGTTAAGGGCTACACTGAAGCTTTCTTT. The rearrangement uses TRBV7-9 and TRBJ1-1; D gene unclear. The CDR3 loop spans 13 amino acids. Germline lookup yields CDR1 SEHNR and CDR2 FQNEAQ (reference sequence). The V end was cut by 8 bases, the J end by 3 bases, with 13 bases between. Based on the CDR3 plus reference TRBV7-9 and TRBJ1-1, the full variable domain is DTGVSQNPRHKITKRGQNVTFRCDPISEHNRLYWYRQTLGQGPEFLTYFQNEAQLEKSRLLSDRFSAERPKGSFSTLEIQRTEQGDSAMYLCASRVKGYTEAFFGQGTRLTVV.

V usage is TRBV27 and J usage is TRBJ1-1; D gene unclear. The CDR3 runs 15 residues. Trimming pared 6 bases from V and 1 base from J, leaving 15 bases between. Germline CDR1 MNHEY, CDR2 SMNVEV (reference sequence). For the CDR3, the DNA is TGTGCCAGCAGCCCCCGAGAGTTCACGAACACTGAAGCTTTCTTT. This translates into CASSPREFTNTEAFF.

This chain joins TRBV12-3 or TRBV12-4 and TRBJ2-2, with 8 bases fitting TRBD2. V gave up 7 bases and J gave up 5 bases; unmatched junction bases: 9. CDR3 size: 15 residues. The CDR3 DNA follows: TGTGCCAGCAAAGCGGGGGCCTCGTGGACCGGGGAGCTGTTTTTT. It is translated as CASKAGASWTGELFF.

This chain uses TRBV12-3 or TRBV12-4 with TRBJ2-3; D perhaps matches TRBD1 (6 bases). The CDR3 extends over 15 amino acids. V lost 6 bases to trimming and J lost 7 bases, with 20 bases between them. CDR3 residues: CASRRTDLLRNTQYF. In DNA, the CDR3 is TGTGCCAGCAGACGGACAGACTTGTTGCGGAATACGCAGTATTTT.

The chain links TRBV9 to TRBJ2-3, with 9 bases that match TRBD2. CDR1 and CDR2 (germline): SGDLS, YYNGEE. Trimming cost V 5 bases and J 4 bases; bases outside gene matches: 11. The CDR3 covers 16 residues. CDR3 amino acids: CASSDSSGILADTQYF. DNA of the CDR3: TGTGCCAGCAGTGACTCTAGCGGGATCTTAGCAGATACGCAGTATTTT.

The chain employs TRBV15 and TRBJ2-7, with TRBD1 identical over 8 bases. In germline, CDR1 is LNHNV, CDR2 YYDKDF (reference sequence). Trimming at V came to 4 bases and at J to 0 bases, leaving 2 bases not matched to a gene. This CDR3 comprises 14 residues. The CDR3 loop reads CATSMDRASYEQYF. The CDR3 bases are TGTGCCACCAGCATGGACAGGGCCTCCTACGAGCAGTACTTC.

The rearrangement uses TRBV4-3 and TRBJ1-2; D is undetermined. This CDR3 contains 16 residues. The V gene lost 4 bases and the J gene lost 0 bases, with 15 bases spanning the gap. Germline V gene lookup returns CDR1 LGHNA and CDR2 YSLEER. CDR3: CASSPYRSPANYGYTF. The CDR3 DNA reads as TGCGCCAGCAGCCCATACCGGAGCCCAGCTAACTATGGCTACACCTTC.

This chain joins TRBV5-1 and TRBJ2-3; D possibly corresponds to TRBD2 (5 bases). In germline, CDR1 is SGHRS, CDR2 YFSETQ. V lost 2 bases to trimming and J lost 4 bases, with 11 bases between them. CDR3 length: 14 residues. The DNA for the CDR3 is TGCGCCAGCAGCTTCGGGCTAGCCTCAGATACGCAGTATTTT. Residues: CASSFGLASDTQYF.

The V gene is TRBV4-1, the J gene TRBJ2-5; D not resolved. The germline V gene has CDR1 MGHRA and CDR2 YSYEKL. V dropped 0 bases and J dropped 5 bases, with 16 bases sitting between them. The CDR3 has 16 residues. The CDR3 DNA reads as TGCGCCAGCAGCCAAGAAGCGACCCCTCAGTATGAGACCCAGTACTTC. Its translation is CASSQEATPQYETQYF.

This chain connects TRBV12-3 or TRBV12-4 to TRBJ1-1; 8 bases fit TRBD1. This CDR3 is built from 12 residues. The V segment lost 4 bases and the J segment 8 bases; nucleotides outside the gene matches: 3. The CDR3 sequence: CASSSRGLEAFF. CDR3 in DNA: TGTGCCAGCAGTTCCAGGGGGCTGGAAGCTTTCTTT.

This clonotype is a singleton in its sample. The chain employs TRBV27 and TRBJ1-6; D ambiguous. Trimming removed 0 bases at V and 7 bases at J, with 7 bases between. Per germline, CDR1 MNHEY and CDR2 SMNVEV (reference sequence). There are 14 residues in the CDR3. For the CDR3, the DNA is TGTGCCAGCAGTTTATCTCGATACAATTCACCCCTCCACTTT. Encoded protein: CASSLSRYNSPLHF.

The chain uses TRBV7-8 and TRBJ2-2; 7 bases match TRBD2. The germline gives CDR1 SGHVS, CDR2 FQNEAQ. This CDR3 region has 15 residues. V lost 7 bases to trimming and J lost 5 bases; unmatched junction nucleotides: 10. The CDR3 DNA reads as TGTGCCAGCACCCCGACCGGGGGGAGGACCGGGGAGCTGTTTTTT. As protein: CASTPTGGRTGELFF.

This sequence joins TRBV27 and TRBJ2-1; 14 nucleotides line up with TRBD2. V shed 7 bases and J 7 bases; nucleotides not matched to a gene: 6. The CDR3 length is 15 residues. Germline CDR1 MNHEY, CDR2 SMNVEV (reference sequence). Here the CDR3 reads CASTPGTSGSNEQFF. CDR3 DNA sequence: TGTGCCAGCACCCCCGGGACTAGCGGGAGTAATGAGCAGTTCTTC.

V gene TRBV21-1 combines with J gene TRBJ1-1; the table calls TRBD1, which could not be checked here. TRBV21-1 counts as a pseudogene. The CDR3 is made up of 13 amino acids. As DNA, the CDR3 is TGTGCCAGCATCCGGGGACAGGCGGCTGAAGCTTTCTTT. Its translation: CASIRGQAAEAFF.

V and J are TRBV4-2 and TRBJ2-1, with TRBD2 matching 11 bases. This CDR3 is 18 amino acids long. With 3 bases clipped from V and 6 bases from J, the junction kept 13 bases outside the gene matches. Germline values: CDR1 LGHNA, CDR2 YNFKEQ. CDR3 in amino acids: CASSQMTGTSGATNEQFF. DNA of the CDR3: TGTGCCAGCAGCCAGATGACCGGGACTAGCGGTGCCACCAATGAGCAGTTCTTC.

The chain carries TRBV20-1 and TRBJ2-1; 7 nucleotides align to TRBD1. Per germline, CDR1 DFQATT and CDR2 SNEGSKA (reference sequence). This CDR3 spans 15 amino acids. V lost 1 base, J lost 8 bases, and 11 bases stayed unmatched. The CDR3 coding sequence is TGCAGTGCTAGAGCCGACAGGGTATCGGTCGATGAGCAGTTCTTC. Translated: CSARADRVSVDEQFF.

The chain recombines TRBV12-3 or TRBV12-4 with TRBJ2-3; no clear D. V was cut by 5 bases and J by 5 bases, with 14 bases left in between. The CDR3 extends over 14 amino acids. The CDR3 is CASSPSPRGDTQYF. The DNA of the CDR3 is TGTGCCAGCAGTCCCTCCCCCCGTGGAGATACGCAGTATTTT.

Comment on this clonotype: The DNA is omitted, as the CDR3 cannot be located on it reliably, and the CDR3 follows TCRdb's listing. V gene TRBV7-5 combines with J gene TRBJ2-7. TRBV7-5 corresponds to a pseudogene. The CDR3 spans 19 amino acids, including both terminal residues. Here the CDR3 reads CISVPEANLNHPNSYEQYV.

This chain links TRBV7-6 with TRBJ1-3, with TRBD1 matching 7 bases. V lost 1 base and J lost 4; bases outside the gene matches: 10. This CDR3 comprises 17 residues. From germline, CDR1 is SGHVS and CDR2 FNYEAQ. The CDR3 sequence: CASSLGVAGGSGNTIYF. The DNA for the CDR3 is TGTGCCAGCAGCTTAGGGGTAGCAGGGGGATCCGGAAACACCATATATTTT.

The rearrangement uses TRBV2 and TRBJ2-7; D perhaps matches TRBD1 (6 bases). The germline CDR1 and CDR2 sequences are SNHLY and FYNNEI. This CDR3 has 15 residues. CDR3 in DNA: TGTGCCTGCAGCCTAGGGACAACGGCCTCCTACGAGCAGTACGTC. Its protein is CACSLGTTASYEQYV.

J is TRBJ2-4 and V is TRBV29-1; D perhaps matches TRBD1 (6 bases). CDR3 size: 13 residues. Trimming removed 7 bases at V and 4 bases at J, with 14 bases between. Germline V gives CDR1 SQVTM, CDR2 ANQGSEA. The CDR3 sequence is CSAEGDFKNIQYF. CDR3 nucleotides: TGCAGCGCCGAGGGGGATTTTAAAAACATTCAGTACTTC.

This chain connects TRBV27 to TRBJ1-1; TRBD1 is a possible D gene (5 bases). The CDR3 runs to 15 residues. The V gene lost 4 bases and the J gene lost 0 bases, with 12 bases spanning the gap. Germline CDR1 MNHEY, CDR2 SMNVEV (reference sequence). The CDR3 region is CASSSGLSMNTEAFF. CDR3 in DNA: TGTGCCAGCAGTTCAGGGCTATCCATGAACACTGAAGCTTTCTTT.

This clonotype was recorded once. This chain links TRBV9 with TRBJ1-1, with D unresolved. The CDR3 is made up of 14 amino acids. Germline V gene sequence: CDR1 SGDLS, CDR2 YYNGEE. V was trimmed by 0 bases and J by 7 bases, leaving 13 bases between them. DNA of the CDR3: TGTGCCAGCAGCGTAGGGAGCGGCAGGAGTGAAGCTTTCTTT. Its translation: CASSVGSGRSEAFF.